This T cell receptor beta chain was recovered during a study of T cells in Graves' hyperthyroidism and ophthalmopathy. Amplification of TCR beta CDR3 regions was performed using RNA transcripts as template. A first-round RT-PCR of the TCR CDR3 used the HTBI primer set. TCRdb recomputed calls from the multiplex PCR reads with MiXCR, one row per CDR3 protein. The sample includes under 350,000 distinct CDR3 sequences, more than 15% of them seen just once. This clonotype was detected many times. What was sequenced was blood. The TCR comes from a woman in her sixties with Graves' ophthalmopathy.

The CDR3 is CASSSKRRLGGGETQYF. The CDR3 DNA sequence: TGTGCCAGCAGCTCCAAGCGTCGTTTGGGGGGCGGAGAGACCCAGTACTTC. J is TRBJ2-5 and V is TRBV11-2; D possibly matches TRBD1 or TRBD2 (6 bases each). This CDR3 spans 17 amino acids. Deletions cut 4 bases from V and 4 bases from J, with 22 bases between. Per germline, CDR1 SGHAT and CDR2 FQNNGV.